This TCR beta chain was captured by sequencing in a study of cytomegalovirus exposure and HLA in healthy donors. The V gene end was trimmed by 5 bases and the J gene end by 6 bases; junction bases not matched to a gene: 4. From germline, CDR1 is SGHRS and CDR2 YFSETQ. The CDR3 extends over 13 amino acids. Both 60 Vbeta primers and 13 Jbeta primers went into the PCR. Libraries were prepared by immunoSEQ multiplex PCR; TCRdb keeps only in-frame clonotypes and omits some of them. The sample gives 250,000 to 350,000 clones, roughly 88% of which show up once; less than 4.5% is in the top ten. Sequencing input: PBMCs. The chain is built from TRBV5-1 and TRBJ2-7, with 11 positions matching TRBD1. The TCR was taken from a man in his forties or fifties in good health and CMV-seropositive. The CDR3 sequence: CASRGTGGSEQYF. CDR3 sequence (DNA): TGCGCCAGCAGGGGGACAGGGGGGAGCGAGCAGTACTTC.